This T cell receptor (beta chain) was observed in a study of identical twins. Study observations and caveats: Within cord blood, abundant beta clonotypes carried fewer insertions, but memory repertoires showed no such trend.

A few counts support this clonotype. Its antigen is still unknown. A template switching step contributed a universal primer site, while unique molecular identifiers were present in the cDNA. TCRdb independently ran MiXCR on the 5' RACE reads; one entry per CDR3 protein. The repertoire holds about 690,000 distinct CDR3 sequences, with around 5.7% as singletons. Germline V lookup: CDR1 ENHRY, CDR2 SYGVKD. Trimming pared 10 bases from V and 0 bases from J, leaving 7 bases between. CDR3 length equals 13 residues. The chain links TRBV10-3 to TRBJ2-6; D remains unclear. The sample consisted of naive T cells sorted from blood. The receptor's source is a man younger than 35 in good health. The CDR3 DNA sequence: TGTGCCACCGCGGTCTCTGGGGCCAACGTCCTGACTTTC. It translates to CATAVSGANVLTF.